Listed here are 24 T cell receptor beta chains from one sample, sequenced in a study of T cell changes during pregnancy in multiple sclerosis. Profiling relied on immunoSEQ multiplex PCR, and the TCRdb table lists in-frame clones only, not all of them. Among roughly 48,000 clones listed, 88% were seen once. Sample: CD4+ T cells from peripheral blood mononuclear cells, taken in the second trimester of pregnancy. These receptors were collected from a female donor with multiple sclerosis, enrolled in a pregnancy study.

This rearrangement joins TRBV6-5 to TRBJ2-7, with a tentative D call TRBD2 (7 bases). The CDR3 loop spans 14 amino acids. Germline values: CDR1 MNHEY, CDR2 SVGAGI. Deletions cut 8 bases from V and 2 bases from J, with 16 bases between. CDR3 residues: CASGRDTAPYEQYF. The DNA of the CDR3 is TGTGCCAGCGGGAGGGACACTGCACCCTACGAGCAGTACTTC.

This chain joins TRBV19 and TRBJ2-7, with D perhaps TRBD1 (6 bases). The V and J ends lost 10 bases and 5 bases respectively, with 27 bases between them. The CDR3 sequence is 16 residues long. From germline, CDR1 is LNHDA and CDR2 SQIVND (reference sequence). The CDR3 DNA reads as TGTGCCACTCGAGAGAGAGGGGGAGCGAGGACCCACGAGCAGTACTTC. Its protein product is CATRERGGARTHEQYF.

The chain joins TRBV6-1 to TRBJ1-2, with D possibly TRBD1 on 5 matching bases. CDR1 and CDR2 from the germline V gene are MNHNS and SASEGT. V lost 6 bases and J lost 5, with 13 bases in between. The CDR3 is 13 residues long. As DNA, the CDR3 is TGTGCCAGCAGGGCGACAGCTACTTATGGCTACACCTTC. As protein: CASRATATYGYTF.

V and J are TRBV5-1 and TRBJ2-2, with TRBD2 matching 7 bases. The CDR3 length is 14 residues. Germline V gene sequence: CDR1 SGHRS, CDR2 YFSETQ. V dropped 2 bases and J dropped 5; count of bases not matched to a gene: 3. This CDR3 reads CASSFLAETGELFF. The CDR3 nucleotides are TGCGCCAGCAGCTTTCTAGCGGAAACCGGGGAGCTGTTTTTT. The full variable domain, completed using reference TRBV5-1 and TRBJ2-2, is KAGVTQTPRYLIKTRGQQVTLSCSPISGHRSVSWYQQTPGQGLQFLFEYFSETQRNKGNFPGRFSGRQFSNSRSEMNVSTLELGDSALYLCASSFLAETGELFFGEGSRLTVL.

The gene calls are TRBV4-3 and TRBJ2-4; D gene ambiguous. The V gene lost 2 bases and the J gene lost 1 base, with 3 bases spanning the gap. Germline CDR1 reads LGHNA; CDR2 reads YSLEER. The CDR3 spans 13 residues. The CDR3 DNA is TGCGCCAGCAGCCAATCGGCCAAAAACATTCAGTACTTC. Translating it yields CASSQSAKNIQYF.

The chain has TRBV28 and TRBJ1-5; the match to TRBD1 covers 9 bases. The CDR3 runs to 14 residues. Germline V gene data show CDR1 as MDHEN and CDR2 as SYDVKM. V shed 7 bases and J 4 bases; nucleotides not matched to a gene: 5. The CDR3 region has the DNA TGTGCCAGCATAAGGACAGGGGCTAATCAGCCCCAGCATTTT. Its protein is CASIRTGANQPQHF.

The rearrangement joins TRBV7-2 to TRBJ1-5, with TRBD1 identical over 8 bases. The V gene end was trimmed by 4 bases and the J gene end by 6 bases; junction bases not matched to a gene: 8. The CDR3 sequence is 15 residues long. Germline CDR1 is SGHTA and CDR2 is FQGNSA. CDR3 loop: CASSSDRGPSQPQHF. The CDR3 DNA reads TGTGCCAGCAGCTCCGACAGGGGTCCGAGTCAGCCCCAGCATTTT.

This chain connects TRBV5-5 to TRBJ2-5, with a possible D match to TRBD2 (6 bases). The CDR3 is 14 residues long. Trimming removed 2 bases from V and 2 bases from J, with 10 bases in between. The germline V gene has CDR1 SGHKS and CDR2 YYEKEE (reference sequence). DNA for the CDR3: TGTGCCAGCAGCTTTGGGACTCGGCAAGAGACCCAGTACTTC. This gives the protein CASSFGTRQETQYF.

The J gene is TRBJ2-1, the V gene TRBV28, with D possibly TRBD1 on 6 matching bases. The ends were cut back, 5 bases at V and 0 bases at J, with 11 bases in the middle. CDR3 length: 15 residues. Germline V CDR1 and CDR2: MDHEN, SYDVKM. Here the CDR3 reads CASSPWTDSYNEQFF. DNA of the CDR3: TGTGCCAGCAGTCCTTGGACAGACTCCTACAATGAGCAGTTCTTC.

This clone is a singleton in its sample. The CDR3 here is CASTPKETPHNSPLHF. Here the CDR3 DNA reads TGTGCCAGCACGCCAAAAGAGACACCACATAATTCACCCCTCCACTTT. This chain links TRBV13 with TRBJ1-6; D gene uncertain. The CDR3 length is 16 residues. V gave up 7 bases and J gave up 5 bases, with 18 bases separating them. Germline-derived CDR1 and CDR2 are PRHDT and FYEKMQ (reference sequence).

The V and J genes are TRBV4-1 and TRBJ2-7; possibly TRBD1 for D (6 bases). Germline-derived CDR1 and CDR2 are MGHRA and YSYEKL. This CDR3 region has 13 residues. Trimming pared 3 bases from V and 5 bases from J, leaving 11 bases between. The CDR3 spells CASSQNRVHEQYF. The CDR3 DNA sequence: TGCGCCAGCAGCCAGAACAGGGTACACGAGCAGTACTTC.

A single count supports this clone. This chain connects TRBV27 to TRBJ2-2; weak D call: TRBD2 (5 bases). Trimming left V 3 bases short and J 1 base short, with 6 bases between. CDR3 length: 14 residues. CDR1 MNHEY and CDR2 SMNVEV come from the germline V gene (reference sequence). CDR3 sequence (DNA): TGTGCCAGCAGTTTCGAGGGGAACACCGGGGAGCTGTTTTTT. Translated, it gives CASSFEGNTGELFF.

This chain's CDR3 is CASRTTGDHQPQHF. The CDR3 bases are TGTGCAAGTCGCACGACAGGGGACCATCAGCCCCAGCATTTT. V usage is TRBV12-2 and J usage is TRBJ1-5; TRBD1 is the table's D call and was not checked against the DNA. TRBV12-2 corresponds to a pseudogene. The CDR3 loop spans 14 amino acids.

The CDR3: CASSLEGNTEAFF. The CDR3 DNA is TGTGCCAGCAGTTTAGAGGGGAACACTGAAGCTTTCTTT. V usage is TRBV5-5 and J usage is TRBJ1-1; no firm D call. There are 13 residues in the CDR3. CDR1 is SGHKS and CDR2 is YYEKEE in the germline V gene (reference sequence). The V and J ends lost 5 bases and 1 base respectively, with 9 bases between them.

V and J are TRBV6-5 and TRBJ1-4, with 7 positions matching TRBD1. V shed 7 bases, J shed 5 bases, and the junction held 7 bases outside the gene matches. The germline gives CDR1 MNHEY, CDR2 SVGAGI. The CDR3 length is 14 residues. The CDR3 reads CASKTGTDNEKLFF. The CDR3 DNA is TGTGCCAGCAAAACCGGGACAGACAATGAAAAACTGTTTTTT.

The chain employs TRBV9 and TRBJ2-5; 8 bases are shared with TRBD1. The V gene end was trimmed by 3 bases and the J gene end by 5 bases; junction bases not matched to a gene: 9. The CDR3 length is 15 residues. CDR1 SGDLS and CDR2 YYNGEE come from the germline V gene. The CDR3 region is CASSALQGVWETQYF. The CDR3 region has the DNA TGTGCCAGCAGCGCGCTACAGGGGGTCTGGGAGACCCAGTACTTC. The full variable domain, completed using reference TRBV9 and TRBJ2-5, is DSGVTQTPKHLITATGQRVTLRCSPRSGDLSVYWYQQSLDQGLQFLIQYYNGEERAKGNILERFSAQQFPDLHSELNLSSLELGDSALYFCASSALQGVWETQYFGPGTRLLVL.

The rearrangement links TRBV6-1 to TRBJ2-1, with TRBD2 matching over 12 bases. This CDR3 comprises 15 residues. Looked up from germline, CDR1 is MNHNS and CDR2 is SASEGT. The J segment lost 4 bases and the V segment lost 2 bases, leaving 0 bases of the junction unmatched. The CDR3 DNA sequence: TGTGCCAGCAGTGAACTAGCGGGAGGGTACAATGAGCAGTTCTTC. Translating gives CASSELAGGYNEQFF.

This CDR3 reads CASSFSLSNEQFF. In nucleotides, the CDR3 is TGTGCCAGCAGCTTTTCTCTCTCCAATGAGCAGTTCTTC. The chain joins TRBV5-4 to TRBJ2-1; D gene ambiguous. Germline lookup yields CDR1 SGHNT and CDR2 YYREEE (reference sequence). V was clipped by 2 bases and J by 6 bases, with 9 bases between them. CDR3 size: 13 residues.

The CDR3 DNA reads as TGTGCCAGCTCACCGTATGAAGAGACCCAGTACTTC. Its protein product is CASSPYEETQYF. The chain has TRBV18 and TRBJ2-5; no clear D gene. This CDR3 is 12 amino acids long. Between the trimmed V and J ends, which lost 3 bases and 3 bases, there was a span of 5 bases. Germline lookup yields CDR1 KGHSH and CDR2 LQKENI.

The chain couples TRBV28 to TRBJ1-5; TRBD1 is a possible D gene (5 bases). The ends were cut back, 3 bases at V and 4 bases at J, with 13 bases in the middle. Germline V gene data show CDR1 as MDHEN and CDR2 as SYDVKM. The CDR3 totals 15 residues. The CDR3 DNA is TGTGCCAGCAGTTTTTCGGACACTCCTAATCAGCCCCAGCATTTT. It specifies CASSFSDTPNQPQHF. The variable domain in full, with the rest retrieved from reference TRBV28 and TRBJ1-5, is DVKVTQSSRYLVKRTGEKVFLECVQDMDHENMFWYRQDPGLGLRLIYFSYDVKMKEKGDIPEGYSVSREKKERFSLILESASTNQTSMYLCASSFSDTPNQPQHFGDGTRLSIL.

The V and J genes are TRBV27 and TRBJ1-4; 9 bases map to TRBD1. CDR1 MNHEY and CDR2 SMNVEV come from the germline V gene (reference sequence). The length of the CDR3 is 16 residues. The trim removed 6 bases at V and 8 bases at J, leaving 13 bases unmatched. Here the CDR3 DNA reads TGTGCCAGCAGCCCCTGGGGGGACAGGGCTTGGGAAAAACTGTTTTTT. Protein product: CASSPWGDRAWEKLFF.

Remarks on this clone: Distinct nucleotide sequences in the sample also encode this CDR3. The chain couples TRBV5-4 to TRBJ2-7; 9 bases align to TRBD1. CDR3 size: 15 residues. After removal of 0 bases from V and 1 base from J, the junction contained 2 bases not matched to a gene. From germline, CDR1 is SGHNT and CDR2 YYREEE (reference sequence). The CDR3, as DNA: TGTGCCAGCAGCTTGGGTGGGACAGGGTCCTACGAGCAGTACTTC. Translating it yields CASSLGGTGSYEQYF.

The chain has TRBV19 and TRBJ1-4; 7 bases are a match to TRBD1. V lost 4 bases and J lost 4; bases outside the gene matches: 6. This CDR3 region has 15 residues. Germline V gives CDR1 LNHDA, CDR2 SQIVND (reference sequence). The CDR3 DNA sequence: TGTGCCAGTAGTACTTCAGGGGGTGGTAATGAAAAACTGTTTTTT. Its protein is CASSTSGGGNEKLFF.

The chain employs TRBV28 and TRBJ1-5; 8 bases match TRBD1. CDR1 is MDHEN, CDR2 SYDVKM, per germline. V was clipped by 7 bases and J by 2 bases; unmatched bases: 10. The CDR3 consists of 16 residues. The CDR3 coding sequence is TGTGCCAGCAACCTCAGGGGGCAGGTGGGCAATCAGCCCCAGCATTTT. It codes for CASNLRGQVGNQPQHF. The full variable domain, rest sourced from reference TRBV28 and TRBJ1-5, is DVKVTQSSRYLVKRTGEKVFLECVQDMDHENMFWYRQDPGLGLRLIYFSYDVKMKEKGDIPEGYSVSREKKERFSLILESASTNQTSMYLCASNLRGQVGNQPQHFGDGTRLSIL.